This record concerns one T cell receptor beta chain sequence. As yet, its antigen is unknown. The junction departs from the called germline gene at one end, perhaps through a read error. PBMCs numbering at least 6.5 million were isolated per sample. The sample belongs to a study of blood T cells in healthy people across ages. At the level of the study: In model experiments, template switching was able to capture about one barcoded beta molecule for every two T cells that were present. Study outcomes and limitations: Expanded clonotype shifts may have been confounded, as the donors had an unknown CMV status. PBMC samples, being unsorted, prevented any conclusive comparison of naive and antigen-experienced cells.

The authors ran a second PCR of 7 to 11 cycles using a sample-barcoded 5' primer and a J-beta primer mix. TCRdb reanalysed the 5' RACE reads using MiXCR and keeps one entry per CDR3 protein. The sample lists 1 million to 1.2 million distinct CDR3 sequences, roughly two fifths occurring once. Germline CDR1 reads DFQATT; CDR2 reads SNEGSKA (reference sequence). The CDR3 spans 14 residues. The TCR sequence derives from a man between 18 and 29 years old in good health. The chain has TRBV20-1 and TRBJ1-2; D is unresolved. The specimen sequenced was blood. The CDR3 DNA is TGCAGTGCTAGAGAACCGAGACCCCTCTATGGCCACACCTTC. Protein: CSAREPRPLYGHTF.